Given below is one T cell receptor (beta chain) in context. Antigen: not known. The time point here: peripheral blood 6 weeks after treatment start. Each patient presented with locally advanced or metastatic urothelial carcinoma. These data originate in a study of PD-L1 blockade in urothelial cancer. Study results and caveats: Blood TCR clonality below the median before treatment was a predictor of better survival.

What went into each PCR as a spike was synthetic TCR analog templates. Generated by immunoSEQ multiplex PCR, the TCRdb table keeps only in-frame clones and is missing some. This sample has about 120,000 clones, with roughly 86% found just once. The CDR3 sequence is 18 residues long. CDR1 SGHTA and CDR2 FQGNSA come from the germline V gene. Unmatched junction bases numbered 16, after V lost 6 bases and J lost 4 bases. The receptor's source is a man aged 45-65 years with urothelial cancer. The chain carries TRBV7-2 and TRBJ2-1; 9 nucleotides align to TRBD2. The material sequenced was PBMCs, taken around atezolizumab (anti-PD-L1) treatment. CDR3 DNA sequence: TGTGCCAGCAGACTTCCGAGGCTTGTCCTAGCGGGGTACAATGAGCAGTTCTTC. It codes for CASRLPRLVLAGYNEQFF.